A single sample is the source of the 22 T cell receptor beta chains below, sequenced in a study of post-analysis software for immune sequencing data. General observations from the study: The five TRBV segments detected at higher frequency in patients than in controls included TRBV5-6, TRBV5-1 and TRBV20-1.

Unique molecular identifiers were carried by the TCR beta cDNA libraries. Each CDR3 protein gets one entry after TCRdb re-called the PCR reads with MiXCR. This repertoire shows hundreds of thousands of distinct CDR3 sequences, roughly 40% found once; its top ten account for 1.7%. These receptors' antigens are unknown. The sequencing input was blood. The source of these receptors is a girl aged 10-17 years with multiple sclerosis.

This clonotype was seen a handful of times. J is TRBJ2-3 and V is TRBV20-1; D may be TRBD1 (7 bases). CDR3 length equals 15 residues. The germline V gene has CDR1 DFQATT and CDR2 SNEGSKA (reference sequence). Trimming shortened V by 3 bases and J by 4 bases, and 17 bases separated the two germline ends. The CDR3 sequence: CSASTVGRGADTQYF. In DNA, the CDR3 is TGCAGTGCTAGCACCGTGGGCAGGGGGGCAGATACGCAGTATTTT.

This clonotype was observed a handful of times. This chain joins TRBV7-6 and TRBJ2-5; D may be TRBD1 or TRBD2 (5 bases each). The germline V gene has CDR1 SGHVS and CDR2 FNYEAQ. Between the trimmed V and J ends, which lost 4 bases and 0 bases, there was a span of 15 bases. The CDR3 is 16 amino acids. CDR3 amino acids: CASSSPLGDDQETQYF. For the CDR3, the DNA is TGTGCCAGCAGCTCTCCTTTGGGGGACGACCAAGAGACCCAGTACTTC.

CDR3: CASGGNRGQLNSPLHF. DNA of the CDR3: TGTGCCAGCGGAGGGAACAGGGGACAACTTAATTCACCCCTCCACTTT. The rearrangement links TRBV11-2 to TRBJ1-6; 7 bases map to TRBD1. CDR1 and CDR2 from the germline V gene are SGHAT and FQNNGV. The trim removed 8 bases at V and 6 bases at J, leaving 13 bases unmatched. The CDR3 has 16 residues.

This chain joins TRBV20-1 and TRBJ2-1; 9 bases are shared with TRBD2. CDR1 and CDR2 from the germline V gene are DFQATT and SNEGSKA (reference sequence). J lost 0 bases, V lost 4 bases, and 7 bases had no gene match. There are 16 residues in the CDR3. CDR3 residues: CSAILAGQSSYNEQFF. As DNA, the CDR3 is TGCAGTGCTATACTAGCGGGCCAAAGCTCCTACAATGAGCAGTTCTTC.

The CDR3 coding sequence is TGCGCCAGCAGCGTGACAGGAGAAGACAATGGCTACACCTTC. Encoded protein: CASSVTGEDNGYTF. J is TRBJ1-2 and V is TRBV5-1; perhaps TRBD1 as D (6 bases). The CDR3 contains 14 residues. V was pared by 4 bases and J by 6 bases, with 16 bases between. Germline CDR1 SGHRS, CDR2 YFSETQ.

V is TRBV7-9 and J is TRBJ2-1, with TRBD2 matching over 7 bases. The CDR3 covers 16 residues. The V segment lost 6 bases and the J segment 4 bases; nucleotides outside the gene matches: 12. Germline values: CDR1 SEHNR, CDR2 FQNEAQ (reference sequence). For the CDR3, the DNA is TGTGCCAGCAGTCCTTCGGGGGGAAGTCAGTACAATGAGCAGTTCTTC. As protein: CASSPSGGSQYNEQFF.

This chain connects TRBV14 to TRBJ1-1; weak D call: TRBD1 (5 bases). The CDR3 is 15 residues long. V was clipped by 0 bases and J by 5 bases, with 13 bases between them. Germline values: CDR1 SGHDN, CDR2 FVKESK. The CDR3 here is CASSQEGRGWTEAFF. The DNA for the CDR3 is TGTGCCAGCAGCCAAGAAGGGAGGGGATGGACTGAAGCTTTCTTT.

This clonotype was seen at least ten times. The chain recombines TRBV7-2 with TRBJ2-7; 7 bases fit TRBD1. Trimming took 5 bases from V and 2 from J; bases not matched to a gene: 6. CDR1 and CDR2 (germline): SGHTA, FQGNSA. The CDR3 has 14 residues. CDR3 protein: CASSDRQGTYEQYF. The CDR3 region has the DNA TGTGCCAGCAGCGATCGACAGGGAACCTACGAGCAGTACTTC.

The table lists this clonotype with a few counts. This chain links TRBV7-9 with TRBJ2-3; tentative D call: TRBD1 (6 bases). Germline V gene lookup returns CDR1 SEHNR and CDR2 FQNEAQ (reference sequence). Trimming pared 4 bases from V and 3 bases from J, leaving 14 bases between. This CDR3 comprises 15 residues. In DNA, the CDR3 is TGTGCCAGCAGCTGGGGGCAGGGTGAAACAGATACGCAGTATTTT. Its translation: CASSWGQGETDTQYF.

This clonotype turned up a few times. This sequence joins TRBV4-2 and TRBJ2-7, with 7 bases that match TRBD2. The CDR3 sequence is 16 residues long. The V and J ends lost 0 bases and 0 bases, in that order; junction bases with no gene match: 5. The germline CDR1 and CDR2 sequences are LGHNA and YNFKEQ. CDR3 bases: TGTGCCAGCAGCCAAGATCTGAGCGGGAACTCCTACGAGCAGTACTTC. Translation gives CASSQDLSGNSYEQYF.

The CDR3 reads CASSQLAGGFYEQYF. The CDR3 DNA reads as TGCGCCAGCAGTCAACTAGCGGGGGGTTTCTACGAGCAGTACTTC. This chain connects TRBV5-1 to TRBJ2-4, with TRBD2 identical over 12 bases. The J call may be wrong; the DNA end is better matched by TRBJ2-7. CDR1 is SGHRS, CDR2 YFSETQ, per germline. The CDR3 extends over 15 amino acids.

This chain joins TRBV10-3 and TRBJ2-7, with 9 bases lining up with TRBD1. The CDR3 runs 15 residues. After removal of 3 bases from V and 0 bases from J, the junction contained 3 bases not matched to a gene. Germline CDR1 and CDR2: ENHRY and SYGVKD. For the CDR3, the DNA is TGTGCCATCAGTGAACAGGGGGCTTACTCCTACGAGCAGTACTTC. It encodes CAISEQGAYSYEQYF.

This clonotype was counted between two and nine times. The J gene is TRBJ1-2, the V gene TRBV28; tentative D call: TRBD1 (5 bases). Per germline, CDR1 MDHEN and CDR2 SYDVKM. The CDR3 has 14 amino acids. V lost 3 bases to trimming and J lost 2 bases, with 10 bases between them. The CDR3 region is CASSFVGGNYGYTF. DNA of the CDR3: TGTGCCAGCAGTTTCGTGGGGGGAAACTATGGCTACACCTTC.

The chain recombines TRBV10-3 with TRBJ2-1, with 11 positions matching TRBD2. V shed 6 bases, J shed 6 bases, and the junction held 4 bases outside the gene matches. Germline V gene sequence: CDR1 ENHRY, CDR2 SYGVKD. The CDR3 totals 14 residues. The CDR3 DNA follows: TGTGCCATCAGGTCTAGCGGGGGGAGCAATGAGCAGTTCTTC. Protein sequence: CAIRSSGGSNEQFF.

V is TRBV12-3 or TRBV12-4 and J is TRBJ2-4, with TRBD2 matching 7 bases. The J segment lost 3 bases and the V segment lost 5 bases, leaving 13 bases of the junction unmatched. CDR3 length: 17 amino acids. The CDR3 loop is CASSPRGGGMVKNIQYF. The CDR3 region has the DNA TGTGCCAGCAGTCCCCGGGGCGGGGGTATGGTCAAAAACATTCAGTACTTC.

The chain recombines TRBV12-3 or TRBV12-4 with TRBJ1-1; D unresolved. Trimming shortened V by 0 bases and J by 0 bases, and 11 bases separated the two germline ends. This CDR3 has 16 amino acids. CDR3 residues: CASSLADGWMNTEAFF. CDR3 nucleotides: TGTGCCAGCAGTTTAGCTGACGGATGGATGAACACTGAAGCTTTCTTT.

The genes are TRBV6-1 and TRBJ1-1, with TRBD1 as a possible D gene (6 bases). Trimming shortened V by 3 bases and J by 7 bases, and 12 bases separated the two germline ends. The CDR3 extends over 13 amino acids. Germline assignment: CDR1 MNHNS and CDR2 SASEGT. The CDR3 DNA sequence: TGTGCCAGCAGTGAGGGCAGGGGAGGTGAAGCTTTCTTT. Its protein is CASSEGRGGEAFF.

The rearrangement links TRBV10-3 to TRBJ2-3; 13 bases fit TRBD2. CDR3 length: 18 amino acids. Germline lookup yields CDR1 ENHRY and CDR2 SYGVKD. V was pared by 6 bases and J by 3 bases, with 12 bases of the junction left unmatched. CDR3 residues: CAIRDDGTSGTWTDTQYF. As DNA, the CDR3 is TGTGCCATCAGAGACGACGGGACTAGCGGGACTTGGACAGATACGCAGTATTTT.

This chain's CDR3 is CASSLGSPGLPYEQYF. The CDR3 region has the DNA TGTGCCAGCAGTTTAGGGTCCCCGGGACTCCCCTACGAGCAGTACTTC. V gene TRBV27 combines with J gene TRBJ2-7; tentatively, D is TRBD2 (6 bases). Germline V gene lookup returns CDR1 MNHEY and CDR2 SMNVEV (reference sequence). The CDR3 loop spans 16 amino acids. Trimming removed 2 bases from V and 2 bases from J, with 16 bases in between.

The chain uses TRBV9 and TRBJ2-5; 7 bases agree with TRBD1. J gave up 2 bases and V 2 bases, and 12 bases lay outside the gene matches. The CDR3 spans 17 residues. The germline V gene has CDR1 SGDLS and CDR2 YYNGEE. The CDR3 nucleotides are TGTGCCAGCAGCGTTGCCCTTAGCCCGGGACAGCAAGAGACCCAGTACTTC. Its protein is CASSVALSPGQQETQYF.

The chain uses TRBV6-5 and TRBJ2-5; D may be TRBD2 (6 bases). V was clipped by 3 bases and J by 9 bases, with 14 bases between them. This CDR3 comprises 13 residues. Germline CDR1 is MNHEY and CDR2 is SVGAGI. CDR3 bases: TGTGCCAGCAGTTATCGGGACTCCGAGTCCCAGTACTTC. Protein: CASSYRDSESQYF.

V is TRBV6-5 and J is TRBJ2-7; 13 bases are shared with TRBD2. The junction had 6 bases not matched to a gene; V was cut back by 7 bases and J by 6 bases. Germline values: CDR1 MNHEY, CDR2 SVGAGI. The CDR3 is 14 residues long. The CDR3 loop reads CASIQLAGGPEQYF. CDR3 sequence (DNA): TGTGCCAGCATTCAACTAGCGGGAGGGCCCGAGCAGTACTTC.